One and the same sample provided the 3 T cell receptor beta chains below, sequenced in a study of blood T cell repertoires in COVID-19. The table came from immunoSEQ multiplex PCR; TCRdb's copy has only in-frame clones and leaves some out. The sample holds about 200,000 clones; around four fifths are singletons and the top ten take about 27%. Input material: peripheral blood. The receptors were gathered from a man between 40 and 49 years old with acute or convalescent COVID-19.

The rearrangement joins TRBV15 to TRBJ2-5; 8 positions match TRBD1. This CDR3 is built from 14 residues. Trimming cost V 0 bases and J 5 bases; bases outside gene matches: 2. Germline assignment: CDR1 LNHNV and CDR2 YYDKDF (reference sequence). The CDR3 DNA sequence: TGTGCCACCAGCAGAGATACAGGGGGGGAGACCCAGTACTTC. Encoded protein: CATSRDTGGETQYF.

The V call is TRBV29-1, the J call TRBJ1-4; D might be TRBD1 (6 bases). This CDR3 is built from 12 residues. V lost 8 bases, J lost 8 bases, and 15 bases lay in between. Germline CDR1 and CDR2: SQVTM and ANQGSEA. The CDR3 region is CSILQGEEKLFF. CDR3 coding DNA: TGCAGCATTTTACAGGGAGAAGAAAAACTGTTTTTT.

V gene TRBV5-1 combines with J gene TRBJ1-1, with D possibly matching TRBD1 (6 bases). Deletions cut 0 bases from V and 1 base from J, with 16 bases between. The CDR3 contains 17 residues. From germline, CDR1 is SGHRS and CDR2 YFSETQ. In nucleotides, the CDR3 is TGCGCCAGCAGCTTGGAGGCAGGGGCGATACAGAACACTGAAGCTTTCTTT. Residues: CASSLEAGAIQNTEAFF.